The next 14 T cell receptor beta chains were all read from a single sample in a study of cytomegalovirus exposure and HLA in healthy donors. 13 Jbeta primers and 60 Vbeta primers were used for the PCR. Clones were read by immunoSEQ multiplex PCR, and TCRdb kept only the in-frame ones, dropping some. This table holds about 110,000 clones, 15% found once. Sample: PBMCs. These receptor sequences come from a female donor in good health and CMV-seronegative.

The V gene is TRBV6-5, the J gene TRBJ1-2, with TRBD1 identical over 8 bases. V dropped 7 bases and J dropped 7; count of bases not matched to a gene: 11. The CDR3 contains 14 residues. Germline CDR1 and CDR2: MNHEY and SVGAGI. CDR3 coding DNA: TGTGCCAGCACTTCCCAGGGGGCGCAAATTGGCTACACCTTC. As protein: CASTSQGAQIGYTF.

This clone was observed a few times. The J gene is TRBJ2-3, the V gene TRBV29-1, with 11 bases identical to TRBD2. The germline CDR1 and CDR2 sequences are SQVTM and ANQGSEA. The trim removed 4 bases at V and 3 bases at J, leaving 3 bases unmatched. There are 14 residues in the CDR3. The CDR3: CSVVLAGETDTQYF. In DNA form, the CDR3 reads TGCAGCGTTGTACTAGCGGGGGAAACAGATACGCAGTATTTT.

The chain is built from TRBV18 and TRBJ2-5; 11 bases match TRBD1. The J segment lost 4 bases and the V segment lost 4 bases, leaving 8 bases of the junction unmatched. This CDR3 is 16 amino acids long. Per the germline V gene, CDR1 is KGHSH and CDR2 is LQKENI. In DNA, the CDR3 is TGTGCCAGCTCACTTACCCGGGACAGGGGGTCAGAGACCCAGTACTTC. Translating it yields CASSLTRDRGSETQYF.

This chain joins TRBV9 and TRBJ1-2; 10 positions match TRBD1. The CDR3 loop spans 15 amino acids. The V segment lost 3 bases and the J segment 7 bases; nucleotides outside the gene matches: 9. Looked up from germline, CDR1 is SGDLS and CDR2 is YYNGEE. CDR3 sequence: CASSGTGTGVSGYTF. DNA of the CDR3: TGTGCCAGCAGCGGAACCGGGACAGGGGTTTCTGGCTACACCTTC. Full variable domain (outside the CDR3, taken from reference TRBV9 and TRBJ1-2): DSGVTQTPKHLITATGQRVTLRCSPRSGDLSVYWYQQSLDQGLQFLIQYYNGEERAKGNILERFSAQQFPDLHSELNLSSLELGDSALYFCASSGTGTGVSGYTFGSGTRLTVV.

The rearrangement joins TRBV27 to TRBJ1-2; D perhaps matches TRBD1 (6 bases). Germline V CDR1 and CDR2: MNHEY, SMNVEV (reference sequence). V lost 2 bases and J 2 bases, leaving 12 bases between the germline ends. This CDR3 spans 15 amino acids. The CDR3 reads CASSLTRGGNYGYTF. The CDR3 DNA follows: TGTGCCAGCAGTTTAACCAGGGGAGGGAACTATGGCTACACCTTC.

The J gene is TRBJ2-2, the V gene TRBV25-1; D not certain. Germline-derived CDR1 and CDR2 are MGHDK and SYGVNS. The CDR3 totals 12 residues. V lost 6 bases and J lost 4, with 6 bases in between. CDR3 coding DNA: TGTGCCAGCAGCAGTCCCACCGGGGAGCTGTTTTTT. It codes for CASSSPTGELFF.

The chain carries TRBV6-5 and TRBJ2-5; TRBD2 matches at 9 bases. The CDR3 runs 13 residues. Unmatched junction bases numbered 1, after V lost 6 bases and J lost 2 bases. Germline V lookup: CDR1 MNHEY, CDR2 SVGAGI. The CDR3 DNA is TGTGCCAGCAGGCTAGCGGGGCAAGAGACCCAGTACTTC. Its protein product is CASRLAGQETQYF.

This clone was recorded a few times. This rearrangement joins TRBV7-8 to TRBJ2-7, with TRBD1 identical over 10 bases. CDR3 length: 14 residues. Trimming took 5 bases from V and 6 from J; bases not matched to a gene: 7. Germline V gene sequence: CDR1 SGHVS, CDR2 FQNEAQ. CDR3 coding DNA: TGTGCCAGCAGCCCGGGACAGGGGAATCGCGAGCAGTACTTC. Amino acid sequence: CASSPGQGNREQYF. Full variable domain (outside the CDR3, taken from reference TRBV7-8 and TRBJ2-7): GAGVSQSPRYKVAKRGQDVALRCDPISGHVSLFWYQQALGQGPEFLTYFQNEAQLDKSGLPSDRFFAERPEGSVSTLKIQRTQQEDSAVYLCASSPGQGNREQYFGPGTRLTVT.

This chain joins TRBV9 and TRBJ2-3; maybe TRBD2 (6 bases). Trimming left V 0 bases short and J 4 bases short, with 12 bases between. CDR3 length: 15 residues. CDR1 is SGDLS and CDR2 is YYNGEE in the germline V gene. This CDR3 reads CASSVAGGEADTQYF. The CDR3 bases are TGTGCCAGCAGCGTAGCGGGCGGGGAGGCAGATACGCAGTATTTT.

This clone was picked up a small number of times. This chain uses TRBV19 with TRBJ1-1; possibly TRBD1 for D (5 bases). Germline V gives CDR1 LNHDA, CDR2 SQIVND (reference sequence). This CDR3 has 13 amino acids. V was pared by 6 bases and J by 4 bases, with 12 bases between. CDR3 in DNA: TGTGCCAGTAGGGGACGGGGGGGCACTGAAGCTTTCTTT. Translated, it gives CASRGRGGTEAFF.

This clone came up a few times. The DNA of the CDR3 is TGCGCCAGCAGCTTGGCTGGACTAGCCCCCTACGAGCAGTACTTC. This sequence encodes CASSLAGLAPYEQYF. This chain links TRBV5-1 with TRBJ2-7, with 8 bases aligning to TRBD2. The germline V gene encodes CDR1 SGHRS and CDR2 YFSETQ. There are 15 residues in the CDR3. V trimming: 0 bases; J trimming: 2 bases; junction bases outside the gene matches: 4.

This clone came up a few times. The junction differs from germline at one of its ends, possibly a read error. The chain couples TRBV11-2 to TRBJ2-3, with TRBD2 matching 14 bases. This CDR3 has 12 residues. Germline CDR1 is SGHAT and CDR2 is FQNNGV. CDR3 in amino acids: CASSSRLAGGDF. The CDR3 DNA reads TGTGCCAGCAGCTCTCGACTAGCGGGAGGGGATTTT.

The sample holds a few counts of this clone. The chain joins TRBV27 to TRBJ2-7; D not certain. Between the trimmed V and J ends, which lost 3 bases and 0 bases, there was a span of 9 bases. CDR1 and CDR2 (germline): MNHEY, SMNVEV (reference sequence). The CDR3 totals 14 residues. The CDR3 DNA reads as TGTGCCAGCAGTTTCACACAGAGCTCCTACGAGCAGTACTTC. It yields the protein CASSFTQSSYEQYF.

The CDR3 nucleotides read TGTGCCATCAGTGGGGACGGCGCATCGGGGGGGGAAGAGACCCAGTACTTC. This sequence encodes CAISGDGASGGEETQYF. The rearrangement joins TRBV10-3 to TRBJ2-5; 8 positions agree with TRBD2. V lost 4 bases and J lost 3; bases outside the gene matches: 13. Looked up from germline, CDR1 is ENHRY and CDR2 is SYGVKD. The CDR3 has 17 amino acids.